This T cell receptor (beta chain) emerged from a study of T cells in Graves' hyperthyroidism and ophthalmopathy. Background on the study: The authors collected peripheral blood at initial diagnosis, before any treatment.

This clonotype came up many times. A Clinical Activity Score of at least 3, a NOSPECS grade of at least 4 and a duration under 3 months were recorded in the ophthalmopathy patients. Based on clinical symptoms, serum thyroxine and TRAb, thyroid ultrasound and orbital computed tomography, diagnoses were reached. Authors of the study amplified TCR beta CDR3 regions from RNA transcripts. A first-round RT-PCR of the TCR CDR3 used the HTBI primer set. TCRdb re-derived calls from the multiplex PCR reads in MiXCR, one entry per CDR3 protein. Among more than 500,000 distinct CDR3 sequences listed, roughly 14% were seen once. This CDR3 contains 17 residues. V shed 4 bases, J shed 3 bases, and the junction held 6 bases outside the gene matches. CDR1 and CDR2 from the germline V gene are MNHNS and SASEGT.

Sequenced material: blood. The TCR sequence derives from a woman between 35 and 50 years old with Graves' ophthalmopathy. J is TRBJ2-2 and V is TRBV6-1; 12 bases match TRBD1. DNA of the CDR3: TGTGCCAGCAGTGGGCGAGGGACAGGGGGCCACACCGGGGAGCTGTTTTTT. Protein: CASSGRGTGGHTGELFF.